This TCR beta chain was obtained from a study of blood T cell repertoires in COVID-19 (dated by TCRdb to the early 2020s). Regarding the complete study: The collaborator samples originated in the United States, Italy and Spain and spanned the acute and convalescent phases of COVID-19. The prospective study material was composed of cDNA or gDNA derived from T cells, B-cell-depleted T cells, or PBMCs. The samples were drawn from two sources: the first 160 participants of the ongoing ImmuneRACE study, and 1,000 to 1,500 subjects contributed by 6 global collaborators. HLA class I and class II types, where available, came from metadata supplied by the sample provider rather than from assay-based typing. The repertoires were released in a freely available public database meant as a resource for research on the immune response to SARS-CoV-2. The sample metadata nearly always contained a de-identified subject ID, COVID-19 status, age in years and sex. Deeply sampled blood TCRbeta repertoires from subjects exposed to, actively infected with, or recovered from COVID-19 were included in the dataset. The investigation overall reported the following: The quantity of clinical and demographic metadata differed by source and by participant and was supplied without curation.

As to this clone: Which antigen it targets is not known. No much larger clone exists at a distance of one base, and base qualities are not known.

The immunoSEQ Assay, a bias-controlled multiplex PCR, was used to amplify TCRbeta CDR3 regions from genomic DNA. From the authors' description of their analysis: The number of nucleated cells in each sample was estimated by amplification of reference gene primers within the assay. Sequence reads were collapsed and filtered to measure the absolute abundance of every unique TCRbeta CDR3 rearrangement. For each sample, productive Simpson clonality was calculated as the square root of Simpson's diversity index over productive rearrangements. Not all clones reach the TCRdb copy of this immuneACCESS table, which keeps in-frame sequences only. Checked studies attribute under half of the gap to unresolved V genes and leave the rest unexplained. Clone size and V and J calls were adopted from that table, with D and trimming inferred from the DNA. Present in this sample are 150,000 to 200,000 clones, just under 80% of which were seen just once. The ten largest make up 2.8% of the sample.

Reading the germline V gene (reference sequence) gives CDR1 SEHNR and CDR2 FQNEAQ. The CDR3 goes from the cysteine to the phenylalanine over 12 residues. Solely the CDR3 DNA is kept, with 36 bases framed from the first base. V is pared back by 1 base and J by 6 bases, with 6 bases lying between the germline termini. Whole blood was collected in K2EDTA tubes by collaborating institutions according to the institutions' own protocols. Collaborator samples were shipped for TCRbeta analysis as frozen whole blood, isolated PBMCs, or DNA extracted from either sample type. Recombination linked TRBV7-9 to TRBJ1-2, with a tentative D gene TRBD1 over 6 matching bases. Sequenced: peripheral blood. The source of this sequence is a woman older than 75 with active or convalescent COVID-19. Here is the DNA: TGTGCCAGCAGCTTAGACAGGGATGGCTACACCTTC. Translated, this gives CASSLDRDGYTF.